This TCR beta chain was identified during a study of blood T cell repertoires in COVID-19. Overall study context: Both acute and convalescent COVID-19 samples were obtained from the United States, Italy and Spain. PBMCs, B-cell-depleted T cells, or T cells were the source of the cDNA or gDNA that made up the material.

In germline, CDR1 is MDHEN, CDR2 SYDVKM. The V end lost 8 bases, the J end lost 3 bases, and 19 bases lay between the germline ends. This CDR3 is built from 15 residues. Authors' data handling: Amplification from reference gene primers served as the basis for estimated nucleated cell counts. Assay: immunoSEQ multiplex PCR; the TCRdb copy retains only in-frame clones and omits some. V and J calls and clone size are as listed in that table; D and trimming were resolved from the DNA. The data show roughly 100,000 clones, just under 95% seen once. The Seattle patients joined while their infection was active and were tracked longitudinally afterward.

The rearrangement uses TRBV28 and TRBJ1-1; possible D gene TRBD1, 5 bases. The clonotype was recovered from a woman aged 45-60 years with COVID-19, enrolled during active disease. Input material: peripheral blood. The CDR3 DNA is TGTGCCAGCGCCAACCCTCAGGGAGGTTACACTGAAGCTTTCTTT. Residues: CASANPQGGYTEAFF.